Below are 27 T cell receptor beta chains sequenced from a single sample in a study of blood T cell repertoires in COVID-19. The data were produced by immunoSEQ multiplex PCR, yet TCRdb's version contains in-frame clones alone and is incomplete. This table holds 150,000 to 200,000 clones, about 88% found once. Sequencing used PBMCs or T cells enriched from blood (not recorded which). These receptors were collected from a woman between 18 and 29 years old who had recovered from COVID-19.

The genes are TRBV20-1 and TRBJ1-2; no firm D call. The CDR3 runs to 10 residues. Germline V CDR1 and CDR2: DFQATT, SNEGSKA (reference sequence). V lost 5 bases, J lost 6 bases, and 7 bases lay in between. In nucleotides, the CDR3 is TGCAGTGCTGGCCTTGATGGCTACACCTTC. This encodes CSAGLDGYTF.

This chain links TRBV29-1 with TRBJ2-7; no clear D. Germline CDR1 is SQVTM and CDR2 is ANQGSEA. V was pared by 6 bases and J by 4 bases, with 13 bases between. This CDR3 comprises 12 residues. CDR3: CSVLSQAYEQYF. CDR3 in DNA: TGCAGCGTGCTTAGTCAGGCTTACGAGCAGTACTTC.

The rearrangement uses TRBV7-2 and TRBJ1-1, with a possible D match to TRBD1 (6 bases). Germline V gene sequence: CDR1 SGHTA, CDR2 FQGNSA. This CDR3 contains 14 residues. V lost 6 bases to trimming and J lost 0 bases, with 11 bases between them. CDR3 in amino acids: CASSAGAVNTEAFF. The DNA of the CDR3 is TGTGCCAGCAGTGCAGGGGCCGTGAACACTGAAGCTTTCTTT.

The rearrangement joins TRBV19 to TRBJ2-2; D unclear. The V end was cut by 5 bases, the J end by 8 bases, with 6 bases between. The CDR3 has 11 residues. Per the germline V gene, CDR1 is LNHDA and CDR2 is SQIVND (reference sequence). CDR3 sequence: CASSFRGELFF. The CDR3 DNA sequence: TGTGCCAGTAGTTTCAGGGGGGAGCTGTTTTTT. The whole variable domain, filled in from reference TRBV19 and TRBJ2-2, reads DGGITQSPKYLFRKEGQNVTLSCEQNLNHDAMYWYRQDPGQGLRLIYYSQIVNDFQKGDIAEGYSVSREKKESFPLTVTSAQKNPTAFYLCASSFRGELFFGEGSRLTVL.

V gene TRBV28 combines with J gene TRBJ1-2, with TRBD1 as a possible D gene (5 bases). Germline CDR1 and CDR2: MDHEN and SYDVKM. V was trimmed by 6 bases and J by 4 bases, leaving 15 bases between them. The CDR3 length is 14 residues. The CDR3 is CASSVGQGSYGYTF. Written as DNA, the CDR3 is TGTGCCAGCAGCGTGGGGCAGGGAAGCTATGGCTACACCTTC.

V gene TRBV6-5 combines with J gene TRBJ2-1; D might be TRBD1 (5 bases). CDR1 is MNHEY and CDR2 is SVGAGI in the germline V gene. The germline V and J ends were trimmed by 2 bases and 6 bases, with 11 bases remaining between them. The CDR3 is 14 amino acids. The chain's CDR3 is CASSYPSGSNEQFF. The CDR3 DNA reads as TGTGCCAGCAGTTACCCATCAGGGTCCAATGAGCAGTTCTTC.

The V and J genes are TRBV5-1 and TRBJ2-7; 9 nucleotides match TRBD1. The V gene end was trimmed by 6 bases and the J gene end by 1 base; junction bases not matched to a gene: 29. The CDR3 has 22 amino acids. CDR1 SGHRS and CDR2 YFSETQ come from the germline V gene. CDR3 sequence: CASIEEGTGKSRDYRNSYEQYF. CDR3 sequence (DNA): TGCGCCAGCATCGAGGAGGGGACAGGGAAGTCCCGGGACTACCGAAATTCCTACGAGCAGTACTTC. Full variable domain (remainder filled in from reference TRBV5-1 and TRBJ2-7): KAGVTQTPRYLIKTRGQQVTLSCSPISGHRSVSWYQQTPGQGLQFLFEYFSETQRNKGNFPGRFSGRQFSNSRSEMNVSTLELGDSALYLCASIEEGTGKSRDYRNSYEQYFGPGTRLTVT.

The rearrangement joins TRBV9 to TRBJ1-4; D unresolved. This CDR3 spans 14 amino acids. V was shortened by 2 bases and J by 0 bases, with 5 bases between the two germline ends. CDR1 SGDLS and CDR2 YYNGEE come from the germline V gene. The CDR3 DNA reads as TGTGCCAGCAGCGTCTCTGCAACTAATGAAAAACTGTTTTTT. It specifies CASSVSATNEKLFF.

V usage is TRBV6-4 and J usage is TRBJ2-3, with 14 bases fitting TRBD2. With 0 bases clipped from V and 5 bases from J, the junction kept 4 bases outside the gene matches. CDR3 length: 17 residues. The germline gives CDR1 MRHNA, CDR2 SNTAGT. The CDR3 protein is CASSDSGLAGGIDTQYF. In DNA form, the CDR3 reads TGTGCCAGCAGTGACTCCGGACTAGCGGGGGGTATAGATACGCAGTATTTT.

The chain employs TRBV7-6 and TRBJ2-1; the match to TRBD2 covers 11 bases. Germline values: CDR1 SGHVS, CDR2 FNYEAQ. J was trimmed by 3 bases and V by 4 bases; bases with no gene match: 2. CDR3 length: 15 residues. The CDR3 reads CASSWGTSGYNEQFF. The DNA of the CDR3 is TGTGCCAGCAGCTGGGGGACTAGCGGCTACAATGAGCAGTTCTTC.

The chain joins TRBV25-1 to TRBJ2-3; 8 bases fit TRBD1. CDR3 size: 15 residues. The J segment lost 4 bases and the V segment lost 5 bases, leaving 8 bases of the junction unmatched. Germline V CDR1 and CDR2: MGHDK, SYGVNS. The CDR3 is CASSLPRTGSDTQYF. The CDR3 DNA follows: TGTGCCAGCAGTCTCCCCCGGACAGGGTCAGATACGCAGTATTTT.

The chain recombines TRBV9 with TRBJ1-1; TRBD1 agrees at 7 bases. Unmatched junction bases numbered 12, after V lost 4 bases and J lost 3 bases. The germline V gene has CDR1 SGDLS and CDR2 YYNGEE. The CDR3 contains 16 residues. This CDR3 is CASSPRGTGADTEAFF. For the CDR3, the DNA is TGTGCCAGCAGCCCCCGGGGCACAGGGGCTGACACTGAAGCTTTCTTT.

This chain joins TRBV24-1 and TRBJ2-1; perhaps TRBD1 as D (5 bases). This CDR3 spans 13 amino acids. V shed 5 bases and J shed 6 bases, with 10 bases lying between them. The V gene's germline CDR1 is KGHDR and CDR2 SFDVKD. CDR3 sequence (DNA): TGTGCCACCAGTGCCCTAAGGGGCAATGAGCAGTTCTTC. This codes for CATSALRGNEQFF.

Comment on this clone: One end of the junction fails to match germline, which may point to a read error. The chain employs TRBV7-7 and TRBJ2-1; D is possibly TRBD1 (6 bases). CDR3 length: 14 residues. Germline CDR1 and CDR2: SSHAT and FNYEAQ (reference sequence). The CDR3 nucleotides are TGTGCTAGCAGCTTATCGGGACACAACAATGAGCAGTTCTTC. Translating it yields CASSLSGHNNEQFF.

The rearrangement links TRBV4-3 to TRBJ2-2, with 7 nucleotides matching TRBD1. Trimming removed 3 bases from V and 2 bases from J; junction bases left unmatched: 3. The CDR3 length is 15 residues. The germline V gene has CDR1 LGHNA and CDR2 YSLEER. CDR3 protein: CASSQGTVNTGELFF. CDR3 DNA: TGCGCCAGCAGCCAGGGGACAGTTAACACCGGGGAGCTGTTTTTT.

The genes are TRBV20-1 and TRBJ2-4; no definite D call. This CDR3 contains 11 residues. The germline V gene has CDR1 DFQATT and CDR2 SNEGSKA (reference sequence). V lost 2 bases, J lost 12 bases, and 11 bases lay in between. CDR3 loop: CSARLATGQYF. Here the CDR3 DNA reads TGCAGTGCTAGATTGGCTACGGGTCAGTACTTC.

The rearrangement uses TRBV10-2 and TRBJ2-3, with D perhaps TRBD2 (5 bases). Germline CDR1 WSHSY, CDR2 SAAADI. V dropped 0 bases and J dropped 4 bases, with 8 bases sitting between them. The CDR3 length is 14 residues. The CDR3 DNA sequence: TGCGCCAGCAGTGAGTCGAGGGCCTCAGATACGCAGTATTTT. As protein: CASSESRASDTQYF.

The chain has TRBV2 and TRBJ2-1; D uncertain. Germline CDR1 and CDR2: SNHLY and FYNNEI. The CDR3 runs to 9 residues. Trimming removed 8 bases from V and 15 bases from J, with 11 bases in between. The CDR3 here is CASDKTRFF. Written as DNA, the CDR3 is TGTGCCAGCGATAAAACACGGTTCTTC.

The chain is built from TRBV10-1 and TRBJ2-7; 9 bases match TRBD2. The CDR3 extends over 16 amino acids. The V and J ends lost 2 bases and 6 bases, in that order; junction bases with no gene match: 11. Looked up from germline, CDR1 is WNHNN and CDR2 is SYGVQD (reference sequence). CDR3 bases: TGCGCCAGCAGTGAGGCTCAACTGGCGGGAGGGCTCGAGCAGTACTTC. Translated, it gives CASSEAQLAGGLEQYF.

The chain links TRBV14 to TRBJ2-7; 9 nucleotides line up with TRBD1. J was trimmed by 2 bases and V by 1 base; bases with no gene match: 6. The CDR3 totals 16 residues. Germline V gives CDR1 SGHDN, CDR2 FVKESK. The CDR3 sequence: CASSQGGQGRTYEQYF. The CDR3, as DNA: TGTGCCAGCAGCCAAGGCGGACAGGGGCGCACCTACGAGCAGTACTTC. Filled out from reference TRBV14 and TRBJ2-7, the complete variable domain reads EAGVTQFPSHSVIEKGQTVTLRCDPISGHDNLYWYRRVMGKEIKFLLHFVKESKQDESGMPNNRFLAERTGGTYSTLKVQPAELEDSGVYFCASSQGGQGRTYEQYFGPGTRLTVT.

The rearrangement joins TRBV28 to TRBJ1-6, with D possibly being TRBD1 (5 bases). Trimming took 8 bases from V and 9 from J, leaving 17 bases between them. The CDR3 is 14 residues long. CDR1 and CDR2 (germline): MDHEN, SYDVKM. In DNA form, the CDR3 reads TGTGCCAGCTCCCAGTGGGGGGTTAGTTCACCCCTCCACTTT. It translates to CASSQWGVSSPLHF.

This clone came up many times. The rearrangement joins TRBV6-2 or TRBV6-3 to TRBJ2-7, with 8 nucleotides matching TRBD2. Germline lookup yields CDR1 MNHEY and CDR2 SVGEGT. CDR3 length: 14 amino acids. V lost 0 bases to trimming and J lost 2 bases; unmatched junction nucleotides: 0. The CDR3: CASSYSTSAYEQYF. CDR3 in DNA: TGTGCCAGCAGTTACTCGACTAGCGCCTACGAGCAGTACTTC.

This clone has at least ten counts. The chain has TRBV7-2 and TRBJ2-7; weak D call: TRBD1 (6 bases). Germline assignment: CDR1 SGHTA and CDR2 FQGNSA. The V end lost 5 bases, the J end lost 2 bases, and 16 bases lay between the germline ends. The length of the CDR3 is 15 residues. The DNA for the CDR3 is TGTGCCAGCAGCCAGCGATCAGGGGACCCCTACGAGCAGTACTTC. Amino acid sequence: CASSQRSGDPYEQYF.

V usage is TRBV5-1 and J usage is TRBJ2-7; 8 bases map to TRBD1. CDR1 and CDR2 (germline): SGHRS, YFSETQ. V trimming: 4 bases; J trimming: 7 bases; junction bases outside the gene matches: 7. CDR3 length: 13 amino acids. The CDR3 sequence: CASSRTGLGEQYF. In nucleotides, the CDR3 is TGCGCCAGCAGCCGGACAGGGTTGGGGGAGCAGTACTTC.

The rearrangement uses TRBV3-1 (or the pseudogene TRBV3-2) and TRBJ2-7; 9 positions agree with TRBD1. The germline gives CDR1 LGHDT, CDR2 YNNKEL (reference sequence). J was trimmed by 1 base and V by 4 bases; bases with no gene match: 8. This CDR3 spans 16 amino acids. CDR3 DNA: TGTGCCAGCAGCCGGGGGGGGACAGGGCCTTCCTACGAGCAGTACTTC. This sequence encodes CASSRGGTGPSYEQYF.

This chain links TRBV12-3 or TRBV12-4 with TRBJ1-5; 11 bases align to TRBD1. CDR3 size: 13 residues. V was pared by 8 bases and J by 6 bases, with 3 bases of the junction left unmatched. CDR3 in DNA: TGTGCCAGCGCCGGGACAGGGGGTCAGCCCCAGCATTTT. Translated: CASAGTGGQPQHF.

This rearrangement joins TRBV6-1 to TRBJ2-7; 10 nucleotides match TRBD2. CDR3 size: 16 residues. J lost 2 bases, V lost 3 bases, and 7 bases had no gene match. The germline gives CDR1 MNHNS, CDR2 SASEGT. The CDR3 here is CASSDGVAGGAYEQYF. CDR3 nucleotide sequence: TGTGCCAGCAGTGATGGTGTAGCGGGAGGAGCCTACGAGCAGTACTTC.